This is a list of T cell receptor beta chains from one sample in a study of shared clonotypes between healthy human individuals. The assay was immunoSEQ multiplex PCR, and TCRdb's table has in-frame clones only and misses some. The data contain 2 million to 2.5 million clones, 90% to 97% of them seen just once; the ten biggest clones take up around 0.13%. The sample comprised naive CD4+ T cells sorted from blood. The receptors derive from a man between 18 and 35 years old in good health. CDR3s include the opening cysteine and the closing phenylalanine or tryptophan. A D gene is named only where the DNA matches it firmly. Not every row has a clone size; where given, it reads once, few, many or a size class.

V gene	J gene	D gene	clone size	CDR3 protein	CDR3 DNA
TRBV5-4	TRBJ2-1	TRBD2	-	CASSKLAGGDNEQFF	TGTGCCAGCAGCAAACTAGCGGGGGGGGACAATGAGCAGTTCTTC
TRBV7-2	TRBJ1-5	-	-	CASSLVGVGGYSNQPQHF	TGTGCCAGCAGCTTAGTGGGCGTAGGAGGGTATAGCAATCAGCCCCAGCATTTT
TRBV19	TRBJ2-5	TRBD2	-	CASSPAGGQETQYF	TGTGCCAGTAGTCCGGCGGGGGGGCAGGAGACCCAGTACTTC
TRBV5-1	TRBJ2-7	TRBD1	-	CASSLSQGVYEQYF	TGCGCCAGCAGCTTGAGTCAGGGGGTATACGAGCAGTACTTC
TRBV6-5	TRBJ2-7	-	-	CASSYWGLEGDEQYF	TGTGCCAGCAGTTACTGGGGCTTGGAGGGTGACGAGCAGTACTTC
TRBV5-6	TRBJ1-2	-	-	CASSLGIRTYGYTF	TGTGCCAGCAGCTTAGGTATTAGGACCTATGGCTACACCTTC
TRBV11-1	TRBJ1-1	TRBD1	-	CASSSWTGNTEAFF	TGTGCCAGCAGCTCATGGACAGGAAACACTGAAGCTTTCTTT
TRBV28	TRBJ2-3	TRBD2	-	CASTPREGLAGGDTQYF	TGTGCCAGCACTCCCCGTGAAGGACTAGCGGGCGGAGATACGCAGTATTTT
TRBV11-3	TRBJ2-2	TRBD1	-	CASSLQGATGELFF	TGTGCCAGCAGCTTACAGGGGGCGACCGGGGAGCTGTTTTTT
TRBV19	TRBJ1-1	-	-	CASSQSTLGRGEAFF	TGTGCCAGTAGTCAATCGACCTTGGGGCGCGGTGAAGCTTTCTTT
TRBV12-5	TRBJ2-7	-	once	CASGNLGTGFYEQYF	TGTGCTAGTGGGAACCTCGGCACAGGGTTCTACGAGCAGTACTTC
TRBV9	TRBJ2-7	TRBD2	-	CASSAGLTGYEQYF	TGTGCCAGCAGCGCGGGACTAACAGGCTACGAGCAGTACTTC
TRBV7-2	TRBJ2-7	TRBD1	-	CASSLGTGAYEQYF	TGTGCCAGCAGCTTAGGGACAGGGGCCTACGAGCAGTACTTC
TRBV18	TRBJ2-1	TRBD2	-	CASSHSGLAGTGEQFF	TGTGCCAGCTCGCACTCGGGACTAGCGGGAACGGGCGAGCAGTTCTTC
TRBV28	TRBJ2-2	TRBD1	-	CASKGDRAYTGELFF	TGTGCCAGCAAGGGGGACAGGGCCTACACCGGGGAGCTGTTTTTT
TRBV10-3	TRBJ1-1	-	-	CATVATGNTEAFF	TGTGCCACCGTGGCTACAGGGAACACTGAAGCTTTCTTT
TRBV18	TRBJ1-2	-	-	CASSRTATNYGYTF	TGTGCCAGCTCTCGGACAGCAACTAACTATGGCTACACCTTC
TRBV7-2	TRBJ2-7	-	-	CASSLPWDPPYEQYF	TGTGCCAGCAGCTTACCCTGGGACCCACCCTACGAGCAGTACTTC
TRBV5-1	TRBJ1-6	TRBD1	once	CASSLETQGATYNSPLHF	TGCGCCAGCAGCTTGGAAACACAGGGGGCGACCTATAATTCACCCCTCCACTTT
TRBV5-4	TRBJ1-1	-	-	CASSSGGGLGTEAFF	TGTGCCAGCAGCTCCGGAGGGGGGCTGGGCACTGAAGCTTTCTTT
TRBV7-9	TRBJ2-5	TRBD1	-	CASSFHRGVDEETQYF	TGTGCCAGCAGCTTCCACAGGGGGGTGGATGAAGAGACCCAGTACTTC
TRBV5-4	TRBJ2-5	TRBD2	-	CASSRGDGGKTQYF	TGTGCCAGCAGCCGGGGGGATGGAGGGAAGACCCAGTACTTC
TRBV7-2	TRBJ2-7	TRBD2	-	CASSFMGLGAYEQYF	TGTGCCAGCAGCTTTATGGGACTAGGGGCCTACGAGCAGTACTTC
TRBV2	TRBJ2-7	-	-	CASSPSGYEQYF	TGTGCCAGCTCTCCTTCCGGCTACGAGCAGTACTTC
TRBV9	TRBJ2-1	TRBD2	-	CASSARLAGENNEQFF	TGTGCCAGCAGCGCCAGACTAGCGGGAGAGAACAATGAGCAGTTCTTC
TRBV5-1	TRBJ2-7	-	-	CASSLGASKSYEQYF	TGCGCCAGCAGCTTGGGGGCTAGCAAATCCTACGAGCAGTACTTC
TRBV9	TRBJ2-7	TRBD1	-	CASDTGEIYEQYF	TGTGCCAGTGATACAGGGGAGATCTACGAGCAGTACTTC
TRBV5-6	TRBJ1-2	-	-	CASSLDREGYTF	TGTGCCAGCAGCTTGGACAGGGAAGGCTACACCTTC
TRBV13	TRBJ2-7	-	-	CASSLSRRTNEQYF	TGTGCCAGCAGCTTATCGCGGAGGACCAACGAGCAGTACTTC
TRBV5-1	TRBJ2-7	TRBD1	-	CASSSMTGNYEQYF	TGCGCCAGCAGCTCAATGACAGGGAACTACGAGCAGTACTTC
TRBV28	TRBJ1-2	TRBD1	-	CASNGGQGLYGYTF	TGTGCCAGCAATGGGGGACAGGGACTATATGGCTACACCTTC
TRBV5-1	TRBJ1-1	-	-	CASSAVLGGAFF	TGCGCCAGCAGCGCAGTATTAGGGGGAGCTTTCTTT
TRBV4-1	TRBJ1-5	-	-	CASSQTGGSQHF	TGCGCCAGCAGCCAGACGGGAGGATCCCAGCATTTT
TRBV5-1	TRBJ2-2	-	-	CASREQTTGELFF	TGCGCCAGCAGGGAGCAGACCACCGGGGAGCTGTTTTTT
TRBV19	TRBJ1-4	-	-	CASSSQGGEKLFF	TGTGCCAGTAGTTCCCAGGGAGGTGAAAAACTGTTTTTT
TRBV28	TRBJ1-2	-	once	CASSLSGRLNYGYTF	TGTGCCAGCAGTTTATCGGGACGGCTGAACTATGGCTACACCTTC